What follows are 6 T cell receptor beta chains derived from one specimen sequenced in a study of cytomegalovirus exposure and HLA in healthy donors. Primers for the PCR totalled 60 Vbeta and 13 Jbeta. Using immunoSEQ multiplex PCR, the repertoire was profiled, and TCRdb retains in-frame clones only, with some absent. The table shows around 120,000 clones, with roughly 70% occurring only once. The sequencing sample was made of PBMCs. These receptors were taken from a man aged 35 to 55 in good health and CMV-seropositive.

The genes are TRBV19 and TRBJ2-3; D perhaps matches TRBD1 (6 bases). Per the germline V gene, CDR1 is LNHDA and CDR2 is SQIVND (reference sequence). This CDR3 is 15 amino acids long. The V end lost 5 bases, the J end lost 5 bases, and 17 bases lay between the germline ends. Written as DNA, the CDR3 is TGTGCCAGTAGTGCCTCGATCCGGGACAAAGATACGCAGTATTTT. It translates to CASSASIRDKDTQYF.

The chain carries TRBV7-2 and TRBJ2-5, with 7 bases fitting TRBD2. The CDR3 has 15 residues. With 5 bases clipped from V and 2 bases from J, the junction kept 8 bases outside the gene matches. The germline gives CDR1 SGHTA, CDR2 FQGNSA. The CDR3 region is CASSPTQAGQETQYF. DNA for the CDR3: TGTGCCAGCAGCCCGACCCAAGCGGGACAAGAGACCCAGTACTTC.

This chain links TRBV10-3 with TRBJ1-3, with TRBD1 as a possible D gene (5 bases). Germline V CDR1 and CDR2: ENHRY, SYGVKD. V was pared by 2 bases and J by 6 bases, with 14 bases between. The CDR3 is 15 amino acids. The CDR3 sequence: CAISEPGPTLNTIYF. CDR3 in DNA: TGTGCCATCAGTGAGCCAGGGCCTACCCTAAACACCATATATTTT.

The rearrangement joins TRBV7-2 to TRBJ2-7, with D possibly being TRBD2 (6 bases). Germline V gives CDR1 SGHTA, CDR2 FQGNSA. The CDR3 runs to 15 residues. The V gene lost 5 bases and the J gene lost 6 bases, with 20 bases spanning the gap. CDR3 sequence: CASSPSGRTSGEQYF. The DNA for the CDR3 is TGTGCCAGCAGCCCGAGCGGGCGCACATCTGGCGAGCAGTACTTC.

The DNA of the CDR3 is TGTGCCAGCAGAAACCAGGGGACAGATACGCAGTATTTT. Its translation: CASRNQGTDTQYF. The genes are TRBV6-1 and TRBJ2-3; a weak D match, TRBD1 (6 bases). Germline lookup yields CDR1 MNHNS and CDR2 SASEGT. The CDR3 sequence is 13 residues long. Trimming shortened V by 6 bases and J by 3 bases, and 10 bases separated the two germline ends.

The CDR3 coding sequence is TGCAGCGTGGCGCTTTTGGAGGGGCCGGAGGGCTACACCTTC. Translation gives CSVALLEGPEGYTF. The chain joins TRBV29-1 to TRBJ1-2, with a tentative D call TRBD1 (5 bases). Trimming took 6 bases from V and 8 from J, leaving 22 bases between them. Germline CDR1 reads SQVTM; CDR2 reads ANQGSEA. The CDR3 extends over 14 amino acids.